What follows are 9 T cell receptor beta chains derived from one specimen sequenced in a study of beta chain features in type 1 diabetes. Study findings and constraints: There was a moderate but significant shortening of TCRB CDR3s in all four CD4+ subsets of Type 1 diabetes patients.

Antigen specificity for these receptors is unknown. Reverse transcription of all isolated RNA meant that expressed TCRB transcripts were sequenced. Measured with immunoSEQ multiplex PCR; TCRdb has only the in-frame clones, and not every one. The table has about 390,000 clones, roughly a tenth seen once. Sequenced sample: central memory CD4+ T cells from blood. The receptors were gathered from a man younger than 40 with type 1 diabetes.

The sample holds many counts of this clone. The rearrangement links TRBV6-6 to TRBJ2-1, with 13 positions matching TRBD2. The CDR3 contains 14 residues. Trimming at V came to 10 bases and at J to 7 bases, leaving 7 bases not matched to a gene. The germline V gene encodes CDR1 MNHNY and CDR2 SVGAGI (reference sequence). CDR3 nucleotides: TGTGCCACCTGGACTAGCGGGAGAGCGAATGAGCAGTTCTTC. It specifies CATWTSGRANEQFF.

The table lists this clone with many counts. This rearrangement joins TRBV29-1 to TRBJ2-3; tentative D call: TRBD1 (5 bases). With 6 bases removed from V and 5 bases from J, the gap between germline ends came to 18 bases. The CDR3 spans 14 residues. Germline V lookup: CDR1 SQVTM, CDR2 ANQGSEA. The CDR3 DNA sequence: TGCAGCGTCGGAAAGACAGTCGTCCAAGATACGCAGTATTTT. Protein product: CSVGKTVVQDTQYF.

This clone was picked up many times. J is TRBJ1-4 and V is TRBV7-8; tentatively, D is TRBD1 (5 bases). Germline CDR1 reads SGHVS; CDR2 reads FQNEAQ. The CDR3 loop spans 15 amino acids. With 0 bases removed from V and 5 bases from J, the gap between germline ends came to 10 bases. CDR3 coding DNA: TGTGCCAGCAGCTTAGCCGGGACTCGCAATGAAAAACTGTTTTTT. This encodes CASSLAGTRNEKLFF. The complete variable domain, with remaining parts taken from reference TRBV7-8 and TRBJ1-4, reads GAGVSQSPRYKVAKRGQDVALRCDPISGHVSLFWYQQALGQGPEFLTYFQNEAQLDKSGLPSDRFFAERPEGSVSTLKIQRTQQEDSAVYLCASSLAGTRNEKLFFGSGTQLSVL.

This chain links TRBV18 with TRBJ2-1; D ambiguous. CDR3 size: 14 residues. The germline V gene encodes CDR1 KGHSH and CDR2 LQKENI. Trimming took 5 bases from V and 0 from J, leaving 8 bases between them. In DNA form, the CDR3 reads TGTGCCAGCTCAGGCAGGAGCTCCTACAATGAGCAGTTCTTC. Translation gives CASSGRSSYNEQFF.

This sequence joins TRBV7-9 and TRBJ1-1; D remains unclear. The CDR3 length is 14 residues. The V end lost 3 bases, the J end lost 3 bases, and 11 bases lay between the germline ends. Germline CDR1 and CDR2: SEHNR and FQNEAQ (reference sequence). The CDR3 DNA reads as TGTGCCAGCAGCTTCCGAACTGGGGACACTGAAGCTTTCTTT. Amino acid sequence: CASSFRTGDTEAFF.

This clone was picked up many times. V gene TRBV10-3 combines with J gene TRBJ2-4; 12 bases fit TRBD1. The germline V gene has CDR1 ENHRY and CDR2 SYGVKD. Trimming removed 11 bases from V and 1 base from J; junction bases left unmatched: 3. CDR3 size: 14 residues. CDR3 DNA sequence: TGTGCCGCGGGACAGGGGGCGGCCAAAAACATTCAGTACTTC. It encodes CAAGQGAAKNIQYF.

This chain's CDR3 is CAIEQRRDTGELFF. CDR3 DNA: TGTGCCATCGAACAGCGTAGGGACACCGGGGAGCTGTTTTTT. The chain carries TRBV10-3 and TRBJ2-2; no clear D. From germline, CDR1 is ENHRY and CDR2 SYGVKD. The V end was cut by 8 bases, the J end by 3 bases, with 13 bases between. This CDR3 is 14 amino acids long.

This clone was seen more than once but under ten times. The chain recombines TRBV6-5 with TRBJ1-5; D possibly corresponds to TRBD1 (5 bases). The CDR3 is made up of 16 amino acids. Trimming stripped 2 bases from V and 2 bases from J, with 13 bases between. Germline CDR1 and CDR2: MNHEY and SVGAGI. CDR3 amino acids: CASSYGREFGNQPQHF. The CDR3 region has the DNA TGTGCCAGCAGTTACGGCAGGGAGTTTGGCAATCAGCCCCAGCATTTT.

This clone showed up just a few times. This may be a read error: a much more frequent sequence differs by one nucleotide. The chain uses TRBV5-6 and TRBJ1-1; D is undetermined. Germline loops: CDR1 SGHDT, CDR2 YYEEEE. This CDR3 region has 13 residues. Deletions cut 5 bases from V and 0 bases from J, with 8 bases between. CDR3 bases: TGTGCCAGCAGTTGGGGATTGAACACTGAAGCTTTCTTT. Translation gives CASSWGLNTEAFF.